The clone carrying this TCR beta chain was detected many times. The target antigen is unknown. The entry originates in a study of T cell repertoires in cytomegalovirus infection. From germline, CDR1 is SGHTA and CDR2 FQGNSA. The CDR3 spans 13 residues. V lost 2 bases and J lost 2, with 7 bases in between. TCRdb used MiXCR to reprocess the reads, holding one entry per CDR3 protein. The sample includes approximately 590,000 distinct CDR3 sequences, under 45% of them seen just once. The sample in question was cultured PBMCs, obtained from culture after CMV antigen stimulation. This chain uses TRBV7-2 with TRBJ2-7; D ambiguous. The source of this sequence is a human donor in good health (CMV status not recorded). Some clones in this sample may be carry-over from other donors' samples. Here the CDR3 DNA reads TGTGCCAGCAGCTTAAATGGCCCCTACGAGCAGTACTTC. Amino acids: CASSLNGPYEQYF.